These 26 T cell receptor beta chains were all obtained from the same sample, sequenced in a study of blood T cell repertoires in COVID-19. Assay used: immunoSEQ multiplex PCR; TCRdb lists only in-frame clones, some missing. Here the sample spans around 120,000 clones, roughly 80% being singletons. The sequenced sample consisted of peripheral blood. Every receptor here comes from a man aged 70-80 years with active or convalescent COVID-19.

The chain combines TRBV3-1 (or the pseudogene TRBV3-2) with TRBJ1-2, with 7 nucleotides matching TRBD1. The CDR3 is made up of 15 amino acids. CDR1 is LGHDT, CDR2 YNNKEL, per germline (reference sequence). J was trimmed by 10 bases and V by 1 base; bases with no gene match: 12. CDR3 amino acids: CASSQAASGTAVYTF. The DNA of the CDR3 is TGTGCCAGCAGCCAAGCTGCCTCCGGGACAGCGGTCTACACCTTC.

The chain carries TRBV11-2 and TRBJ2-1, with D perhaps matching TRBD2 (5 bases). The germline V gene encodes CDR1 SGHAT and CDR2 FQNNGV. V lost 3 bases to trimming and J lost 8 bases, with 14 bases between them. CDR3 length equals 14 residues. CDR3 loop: CASSFQTTGHEQFF. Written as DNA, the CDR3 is TGTGCCAGCAGCTTCCAGACTACCGGGCATGAGCAGTTCTTC.

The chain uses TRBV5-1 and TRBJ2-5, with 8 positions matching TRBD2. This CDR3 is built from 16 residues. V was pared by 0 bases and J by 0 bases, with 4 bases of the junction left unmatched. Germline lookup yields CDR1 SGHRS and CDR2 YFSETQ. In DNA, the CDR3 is TGCGCCAGCAGCTTGGGACCACTAGCGGACCAAGAGACCCAGTACTTC. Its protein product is CASSLGPLADQETQYF.

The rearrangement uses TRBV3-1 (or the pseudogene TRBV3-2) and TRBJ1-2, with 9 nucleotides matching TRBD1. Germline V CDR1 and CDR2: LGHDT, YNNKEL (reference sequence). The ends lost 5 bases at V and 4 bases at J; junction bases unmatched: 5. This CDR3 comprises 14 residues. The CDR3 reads CASSSDRGPYGYTF. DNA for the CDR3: TGTGCCAGCAGCTCGGACAGGGGCCCCTATGGCTACACCTTC.

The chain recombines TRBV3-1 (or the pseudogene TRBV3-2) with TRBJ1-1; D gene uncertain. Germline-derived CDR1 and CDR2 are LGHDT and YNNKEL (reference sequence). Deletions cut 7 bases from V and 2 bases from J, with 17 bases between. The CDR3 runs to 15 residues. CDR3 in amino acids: CASTESIGRNTEAFF. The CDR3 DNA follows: TGTGCCAGCACCGAGAGCATCGGGAGAAACACTGAAGCTTTCTTT.

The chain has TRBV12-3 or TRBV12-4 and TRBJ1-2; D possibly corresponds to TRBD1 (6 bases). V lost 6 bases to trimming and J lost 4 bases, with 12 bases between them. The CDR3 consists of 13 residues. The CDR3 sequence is CASSPGVFYGYTF. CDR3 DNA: TGTGCCAGCAGCCCAGGGGTTTTCTATGGCTACACCTTC.

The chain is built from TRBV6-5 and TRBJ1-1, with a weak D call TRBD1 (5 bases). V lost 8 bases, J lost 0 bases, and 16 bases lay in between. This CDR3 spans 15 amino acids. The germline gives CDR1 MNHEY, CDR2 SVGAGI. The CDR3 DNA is TGTGCCAGCCCTAAGGGGCGAGAGATGAACACTGAAGCTTTCTTT. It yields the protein CASPKGREMNTEAFF.

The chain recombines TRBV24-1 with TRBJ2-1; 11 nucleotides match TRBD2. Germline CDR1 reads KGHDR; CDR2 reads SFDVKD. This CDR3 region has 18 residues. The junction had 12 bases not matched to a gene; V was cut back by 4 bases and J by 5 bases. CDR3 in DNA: TGTGCCACCAGTGACCCCAAGGTAGCGGGAGGGAGGGACAATGAGCAGTTCTTC. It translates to CATSDPKVAGGRDNEQFF.

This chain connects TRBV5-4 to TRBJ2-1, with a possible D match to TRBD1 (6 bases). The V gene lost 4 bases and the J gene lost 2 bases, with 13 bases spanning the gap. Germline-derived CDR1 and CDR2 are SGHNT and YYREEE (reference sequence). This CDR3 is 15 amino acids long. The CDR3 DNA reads TGTGCCAGCAGCAGTGCAGGGGAGCCCTACAATGAGCAGTTCTTC. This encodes CASSSAGEPYNEQFF.

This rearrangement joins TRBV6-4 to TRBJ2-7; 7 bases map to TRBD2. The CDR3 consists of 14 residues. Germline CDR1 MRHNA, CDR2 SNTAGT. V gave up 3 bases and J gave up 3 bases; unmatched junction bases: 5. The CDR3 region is CASSDAGDRYEQYF. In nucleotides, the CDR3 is TGTGCCAGCAGTGATGCGGGGGACCGCTACGAGCAGTACTTC.

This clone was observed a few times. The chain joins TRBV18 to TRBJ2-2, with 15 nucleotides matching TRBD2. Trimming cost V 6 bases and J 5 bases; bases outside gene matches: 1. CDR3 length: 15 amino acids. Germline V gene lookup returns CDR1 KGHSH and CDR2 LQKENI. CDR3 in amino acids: CASSGLAGGTGELFF. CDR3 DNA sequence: TGTGCCAGCTCCGGACTAGCGGGAGGGACCGGGGAGCTGTTTTTT.

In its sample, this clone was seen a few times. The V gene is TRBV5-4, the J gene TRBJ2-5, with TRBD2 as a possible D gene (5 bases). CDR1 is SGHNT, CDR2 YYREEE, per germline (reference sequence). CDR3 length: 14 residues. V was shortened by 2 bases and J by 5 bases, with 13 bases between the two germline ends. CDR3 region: CASSLGSNWETQYF. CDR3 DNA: TGTGCCAGCAGCTTAGGGAGTAACTGGGAGACCCAGTACTTC.

The CDR3 DNA follows: TGTGCCAGCAGCTCCGGGACATCTGAAGCTTTCTTT. Amino acids: CASSSGTSEAFF. The chain carries TRBV5-6 and TRBJ1-1; maybe TRBD1 (6 bases). Germline loops: CDR1 SGHDT, CDR2 YYEEEE. The CDR3 runs to 12 residues. V shed 3 bases and J shed 6 bases, with 9 bases lying between them.

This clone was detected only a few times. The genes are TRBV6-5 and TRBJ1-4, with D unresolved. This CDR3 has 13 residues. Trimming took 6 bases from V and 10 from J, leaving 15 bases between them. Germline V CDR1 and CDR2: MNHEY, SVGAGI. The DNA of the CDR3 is TGTGCCAGCAGACCCATGGCCAGTGGAAAACTGTTTTTT. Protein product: CASRPMASGKLFF.

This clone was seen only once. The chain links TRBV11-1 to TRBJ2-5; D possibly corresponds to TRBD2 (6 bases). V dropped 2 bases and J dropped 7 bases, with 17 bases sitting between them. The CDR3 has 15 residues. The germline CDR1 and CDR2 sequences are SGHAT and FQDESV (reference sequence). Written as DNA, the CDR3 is TGTGCCAGCAGCTTAAAGAGCACTAGCTCGGGGACCCAGTACTTC. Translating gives CASSLKSTSSGTQYF.

The CDR3 sequence: CASRLMTGSVAYGYTF. In DNA, the CDR3 is TGTGCCAGCAGGTTAATGACAGGGTCAGTTGCCTATGGCTACACCTTC. This chain uses TRBV6-6 with TRBJ1-2; 7 bases align to TRBD1. The trim removed 6 bases at V and 4 bases at J, leaving 14 bases unmatched. This CDR3 region has 16 residues. CDR1 is MNHNY and CDR2 is SVGAGI in the germline V gene (reference sequence).

The CDR3 protein is CASRLAASTDTQYF. DNA of the CDR3: TGCGCCAGCAGACTAGCGGCTAGCACAGATACGCAGTATTTT. The rearrangement joins TRBV5-1 to TRBJ2-3; TRBD2 agrees at 8 bases. In germline, CDR1 is SGHRS, CDR2 YFSETQ. The CDR3 consists of 14 residues. The V and J ends lost 5 bases and 0 bases, in that order; junction bases with no gene match: 2.

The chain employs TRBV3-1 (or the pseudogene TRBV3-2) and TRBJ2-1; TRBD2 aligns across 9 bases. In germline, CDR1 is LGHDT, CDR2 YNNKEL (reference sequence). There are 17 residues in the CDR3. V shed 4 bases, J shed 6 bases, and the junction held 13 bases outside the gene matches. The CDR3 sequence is CASSRWTSDVFRNEQFF. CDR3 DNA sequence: TGTGCCAGCAGCCGATGGACTAGCGACGTTTTTCGCAATGAGCAGTTCTTC.

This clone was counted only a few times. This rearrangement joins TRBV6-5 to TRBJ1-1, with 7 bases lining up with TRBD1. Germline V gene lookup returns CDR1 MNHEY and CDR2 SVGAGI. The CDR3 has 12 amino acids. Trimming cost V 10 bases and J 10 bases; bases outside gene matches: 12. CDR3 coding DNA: TGTGCCACCAAAGGGGGCGCCGGGGGAGCTTTCTTT. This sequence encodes CATKGGAGGAFF.

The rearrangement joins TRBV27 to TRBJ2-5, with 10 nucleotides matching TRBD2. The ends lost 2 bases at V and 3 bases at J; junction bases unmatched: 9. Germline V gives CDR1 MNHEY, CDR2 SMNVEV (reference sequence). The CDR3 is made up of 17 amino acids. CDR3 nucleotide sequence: TGTGCCAGCAGTTTAAATTTCAAGCGGGAGGGAAAAGAGACCCAGTACTTC. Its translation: CASSLNFKREGKETQYF.

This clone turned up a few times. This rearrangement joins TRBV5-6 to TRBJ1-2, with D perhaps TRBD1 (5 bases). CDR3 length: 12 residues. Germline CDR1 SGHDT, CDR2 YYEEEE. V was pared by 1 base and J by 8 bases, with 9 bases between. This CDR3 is CASSLTGGGYTF. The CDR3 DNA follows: TGTGCCAGCAGCTTGACGGGGGGAGGCTACACCTTC.

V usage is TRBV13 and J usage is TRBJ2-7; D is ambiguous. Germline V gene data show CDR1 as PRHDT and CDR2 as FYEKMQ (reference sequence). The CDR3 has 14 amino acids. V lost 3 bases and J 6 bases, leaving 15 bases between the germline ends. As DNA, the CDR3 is TGTGCCAGCAGCTTGTCCAGGATAGTCCCCGAGCAGTACTTC. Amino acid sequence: CASSLSRIVPEQYF.

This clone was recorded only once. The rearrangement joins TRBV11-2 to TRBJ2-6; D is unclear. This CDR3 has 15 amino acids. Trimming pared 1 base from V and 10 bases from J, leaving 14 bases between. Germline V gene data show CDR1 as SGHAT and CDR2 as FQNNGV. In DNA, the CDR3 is TGTGCCAGCAGCTTAGGATCAGCCCCACTAAACGTCCTGACTTTC. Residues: CASSLGSAPLNVLTF.

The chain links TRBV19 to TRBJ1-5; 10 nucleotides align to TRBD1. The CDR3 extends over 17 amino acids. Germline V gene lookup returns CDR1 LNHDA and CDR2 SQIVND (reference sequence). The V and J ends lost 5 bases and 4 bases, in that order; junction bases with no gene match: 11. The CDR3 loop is CASSLGTGEGGNQPQHF. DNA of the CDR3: TGTGCCAGTAGTCTGGGGACAGGGGAGGGAGGTAATCAGCCCCAGCATTTT.

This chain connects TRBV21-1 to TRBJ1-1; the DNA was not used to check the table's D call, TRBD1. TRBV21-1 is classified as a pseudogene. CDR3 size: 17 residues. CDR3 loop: CASSNLIRGCMNTEAFF. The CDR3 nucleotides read TGTGCCAGCAGCAACTTGATCAGGGGTTGCATGAACACTGAAGCTTTCTTT.

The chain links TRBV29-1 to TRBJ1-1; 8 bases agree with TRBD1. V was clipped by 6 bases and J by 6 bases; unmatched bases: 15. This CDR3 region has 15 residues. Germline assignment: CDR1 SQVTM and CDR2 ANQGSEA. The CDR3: CSVSGGQVKGAEAFF. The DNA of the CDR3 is TGCAGCGTATCAGGGGGACAGGTGAAGGGCGCTGAAGCTTTCTTT.